This T cell receptor beta chain was obtained from a study of CD8 T cells in Susac syndrome. The RNA, roughly 0.45 to 1 ug, was put through reverse transcription using random hexamers. The immunoSEQ assay covered 54 Vbeta and 13 Jbeta segments for CDR3. One entry per CDR3 protein results from TCRdb running MiXCR on the immunoSEQ multiplex PCR reads. The sample consists of some 150,000 distinct CDR3 sequences, around 94% of them appearing once. Germline V gives CDR1 SGHTA, CDR2 FQGTGA. V dropped 0 bases and J dropped 6 bases, with 8 bases sitting between them. The CDR3 runs 14 residues. Sequencing targeted TCR beta in T cells from blood (CD8+ and CD4+). The control participants were healthy donors, and these controls were matched with respect to both age and sex. Both CD4+ and CD8+ T cells were negatively isolated, and TEMRA cells underwent FACS enrichment.

V usage is TRBV7-3 and J usage is TRBJ2-2; D not resolved. The sequence was obtained from a human donor in good health. Sample: CD8+ T cells from PBMCs. The CDR3 DNA sequence: TGTGCCAGCAGCTTAACCCCGAGAGCCGGGGAGCTGTTTTTT. This gives the protein CASSLTPRAGELFF.